Below are 7 T cell receptor beta chains sequenced from a single sample in a study of regulatory T cells in long-lasting Graves disease. Library construction for TCR beta used iRepertoire HTBI primers and Arm-PCR of CDR3 regions. TCRdb re-derived calls from the multiplex PCR reads in MiXCR, one entry per CDR3 protein. Here the sample spans hundreds of thousands of distinct CDR3 sequences, roughly 17% being singletons. Time point given: newly diagnosed GD, antithyroid drugs for less than 3 months. After RNA was extracted from PBMCs, the TCR library was made from it. These same records also appear under a second study, on T cells in Graves' hyperthyroidism and ophthalmopathy.

The material sequenced was peripheral blood mononuclear cells (PBMCs), taken at new diagnosis, from a patient treated with antithyroid drugs. These receptors all come from a man aged 35-49 years with Graves disease.

The table lists this clonotype with many counts. DNA for the CDR3: TGTGCCAGCAGCTGGGACTCCGGGGGTGGCACTGAAGCTTTCTTT. Its translation is CASSWDSGGGTEAFF. This chain uses TRBV5-5 with TRBJ1-1; maybe TRBD1 (5 bases). This CDR3 spans 15 amino acids. Trimming cost V 3 bases and J 4 bases, with 16 bases left between them. Germline CDR1 is SGHKS and CDR2 is YYEKEE (reference sequence).

This clonotype was observed a handful of times. V is TRBV20-1 and J is TRBJ1-4, with D uncertain. The germline V and J ends were trimmed by 0 bases and 0 bases, with 14 bases remaining between them. Germline values: CDR1 DFQATT, CDR2 SNEGSKA (reference sequence). The CDR3 has 17 amino acids. CDR3 in DNA: TGCAGTGCTAGAGATTGGGCAGCGCTCTCAACTAATGAAAAACTGTTTTTT. Translating it yields CSARDWAALSTNEKLFF.

This rearrangement joins TRBV5-6 to TRBJ2-7, with TRBD2 identical over 7 bases. Germline V CDR1 and CDR2: SGHDT, YYEEEE. The ends lost 3 bases at V and 1 base at J; junction bases unmatched: 4. The CDR3 loop spans 14 amino acids. The CDR3 DNA follows: TGTGCCAGCAGCTGGGAGGGGAATTCCTACGAGCAGTACTTC. This translates into CASSWEGNSYEQYF.

This clonotype was picked up many times. V is TRBV25-1 and J is TRBJ1-1; 9 nucleotides match TRBD1. Germline CDR1 MGHDK, CDR2 SYGVNS. The CDR3 totals 14 residues. Unmatched junction bases numbered 5, after V lost 7 bases and J lost 2 bases. The CDR3 reads CASTNTGGNTEAFF. CDR3 in DNA: TGTGCCAGCACTAACACAGGGGGCAACACTGAAGCTTTCTTT. The variable domain in full, with the rest retrieved from reference TRBV25-1 and TRBJ1-1, is EADIYQTPRYLVIGTGKKITLECSQTMGHDKMYWYQQDPGMELHLIHYSYGVNSTEKGDLSSESTVSRIRTEHFPLTLESARPSHTSQYLCASTNTGGNTEAFFGQGTRLTVV.

This clonotype came up many times. The chain joins TRBV6-1 to TRBJ1-4; D ambiguous. The CDR3 covers 16 residues. The germline V gene has CDR1 MNHNS and CDR2 SASEGT. V dropped 0 bases and J dropped 8 bases, with 16 bases sitting between them. This chain's CDR3 is CASSEAQVLVAEKLFF. The DNA for the CDR3 is TGTGCCAGCAGTGAAGCGCAGGTGCTAGTCGCGGAAAAACTGTTTTTT.

V gene TRBV4-2 combines with J gene TRBJ1-6, with D hard to call. The length of the CDR3 is 13 residues. V was trimmed by 1 base and J by 7 bases, leaving 5 bases between them. Germline-derived CDR1 and CDR2 are LGHNA and YNFKEQ. CDR3 amino acids: CASSQVWNSPLHF. The CDR3 region has the DNA TGTGCCAGCAGCCAAGTGTGGAATTCACCCCTCCACTTT.

The V gene is TRBV5-4, the J gene TRBJ2-1; D is tentatively TRBD1 or TRBD2 (5 bases each). CDR1 is SGHNT and CDR2 is YYREEE in the germline V gene (reference sequence). The germline V and J ends were trimmed by 4 bases and 6 bases, with 11 bases remaining between them. This CDR3 spans 13 amino acids. The chain's CDR3 is CASSLFGGNEQFF. The CDR3 bases are TGTGCCAGCAGCCTCTTTGGGGGCAATGAGCAGTTCTTC.